This T cell receptor (beta chain) was sequenced during a study of tumor and adjacent non-tumor tissue in lung cancer. Study context: Histology: 12 adenocarcinoma, 2 squamous cell carcinoma, 1 small cell lung cancer.

No cell sorting was done before RNA was extracted from the tissue. CDR1 is DFQATT, CDR2 SNEGSKA, per germline (reference sequence). The CDR3 is made up of 13 amino acids. The germline V and J ends were trimmed by 4 bases and 5 bases, with 12 bases remaining between them. The sample holds one count of this clonotype. It may be a read error: a sequence one base away is much more abundant. The library came from three nested PCR rounds adapted from ARM-PCR protocols. TCRdb independently ran MiXCR on the multiplex PCR reads; one entry per CDR3 protein. The sample yields under 150,000 distinct CDR3 sequences, about 71% seen once.

The sequence derives from a man aged 55 to 70 with small cell lung cancer. The chain has TRBV20-1 and TRBJ1-5; D uncertain. Source material: lung tumor tissue. The CDR3 nucleotides read TGCAGTGCTACACTGGCATATTATCAGCCCCAGCATTTT. It codes for CSATLAYYQPQHF.